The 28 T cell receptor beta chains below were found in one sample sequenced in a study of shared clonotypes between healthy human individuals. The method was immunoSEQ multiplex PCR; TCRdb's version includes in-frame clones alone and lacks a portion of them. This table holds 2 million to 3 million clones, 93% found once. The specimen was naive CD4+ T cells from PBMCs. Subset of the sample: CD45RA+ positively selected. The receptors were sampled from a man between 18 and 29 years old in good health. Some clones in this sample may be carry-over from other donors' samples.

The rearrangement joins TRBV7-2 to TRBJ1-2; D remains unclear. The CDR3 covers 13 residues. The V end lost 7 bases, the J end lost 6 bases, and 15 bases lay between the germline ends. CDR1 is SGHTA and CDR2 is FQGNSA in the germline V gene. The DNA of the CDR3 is TGTGCCAGCACATCGGAATCGGGAAATGGCTACACCTTC. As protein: CASTSESGNGYTF.

CDR3 sequence: CASSAPREPKAFF. Written as DNA, the CDR3 is TGTGCCAGCAGTGCCCCCAGGGAGCCGAAAGCTTTCTTT. The rearrangement links TRBV27 to TRBJ1-1, with D perhaps matching TRBD1 (5 bases). V was pared by 5 bases and J by 9 bases, with 16 bases between. CDR1 and CDR2 (germline): MNHEY, SMNVEV (reference sequence). The CDR3 is made up of 13 amino acids.

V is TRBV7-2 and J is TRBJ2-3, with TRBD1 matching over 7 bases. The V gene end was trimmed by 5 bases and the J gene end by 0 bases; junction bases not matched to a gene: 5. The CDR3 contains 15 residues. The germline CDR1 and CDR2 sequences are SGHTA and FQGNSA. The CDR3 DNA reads TGTGCCAGCAGCCGGACAGGTCCTAGCACAGATACGCAGTATTTT. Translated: CASSRTGPSTDTQYF.

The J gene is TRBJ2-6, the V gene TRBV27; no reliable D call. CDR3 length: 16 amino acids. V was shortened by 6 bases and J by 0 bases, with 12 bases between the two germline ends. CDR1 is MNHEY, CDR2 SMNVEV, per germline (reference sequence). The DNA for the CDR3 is TGTGCCAGCAGAAGACAAGCCCACTCTGGGGCCAACGTCCTGACTTTC. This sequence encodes CASRRQAHSGANVLTF.

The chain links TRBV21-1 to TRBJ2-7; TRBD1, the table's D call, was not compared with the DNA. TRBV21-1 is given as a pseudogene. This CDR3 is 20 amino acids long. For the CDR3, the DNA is TGTGCCAGCAGCGACCTGGGTGGGGACAGGGCTCCCTTTGCCTCCTACGAGCAGTACTTC. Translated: CASSDLGGDRAPFASYEQYF.

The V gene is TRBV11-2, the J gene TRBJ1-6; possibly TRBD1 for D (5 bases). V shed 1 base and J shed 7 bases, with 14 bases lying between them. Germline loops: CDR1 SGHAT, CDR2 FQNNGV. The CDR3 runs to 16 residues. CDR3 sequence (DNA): TGTGCCAGCAGCTTAGGGCGGGGACGGATAAATTCACCCCTCCACTTT. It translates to CASSLGRGRINSPLHF.

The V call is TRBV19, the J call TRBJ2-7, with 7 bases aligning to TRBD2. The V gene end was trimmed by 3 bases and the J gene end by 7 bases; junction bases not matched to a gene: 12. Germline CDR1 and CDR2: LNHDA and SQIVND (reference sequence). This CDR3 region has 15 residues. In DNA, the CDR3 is TGTGCCAGTAGTATGGGGCCTAGCGGATTAGGGGAGCAGTACTTC. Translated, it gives CASSMGPSGLGEQYF.

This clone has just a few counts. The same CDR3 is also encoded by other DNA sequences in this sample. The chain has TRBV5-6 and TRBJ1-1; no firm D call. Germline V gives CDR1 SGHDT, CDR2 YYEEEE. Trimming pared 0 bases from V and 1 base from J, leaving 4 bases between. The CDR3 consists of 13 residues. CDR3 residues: CASSLVRNTEAFF. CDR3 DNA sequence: TGTGCCAGCAGCTTGGTTCGGAACACTGAAGCTTTCTTT. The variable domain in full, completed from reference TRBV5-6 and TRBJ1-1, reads DAGVTQSPTHLIKTRGQQVTLRCSPKSGHDTVSWYQQALGQGPQFIFQYYEEEERQRGNFPDRFSGHQFPNYSSELNVNALLLGDSALYLCASSLVRNTEAFFGQGTRLTVV.

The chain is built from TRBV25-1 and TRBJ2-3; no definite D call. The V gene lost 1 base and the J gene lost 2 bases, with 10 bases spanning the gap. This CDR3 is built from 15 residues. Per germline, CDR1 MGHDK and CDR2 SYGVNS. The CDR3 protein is CASSESVRYTDTQYF. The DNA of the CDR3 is TGTGCCAGCAGTGAATCCGTCAGGTACACAGATACGCAGTATTTT.

The CDR3 bases are TGCAGCGTTGAATATGGCCGGCGGGGCGAGACCCAGTACTTC. Amino acids: CSVEYGRRGETQYF. This chain uses TRBV29-1 with TRBJ2-5, with a weak D call TRBD2 (6 bases). The CDR3 loop spans 14 amino acids. Per germline, CDR1 SQVTM and CDR2 ANQGSEA. Trimming removed 2 bases at V and 5 bases at J, with 15 bases between.

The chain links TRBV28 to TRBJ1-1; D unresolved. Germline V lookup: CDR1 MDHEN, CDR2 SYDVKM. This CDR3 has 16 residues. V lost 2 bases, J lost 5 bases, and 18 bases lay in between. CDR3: CASSLRADGVRTEAFF. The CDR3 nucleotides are TGTGCCAGCAGTTTACGGGCCGATGGGGTGCGGACTGAAGCTTTCTTT.

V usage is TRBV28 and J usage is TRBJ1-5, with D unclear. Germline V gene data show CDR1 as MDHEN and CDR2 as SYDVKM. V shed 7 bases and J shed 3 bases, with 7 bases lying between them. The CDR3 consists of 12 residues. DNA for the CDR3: TGTGCCAGCAAACAGAACAATCAGCCCCAGCATTTT. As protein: CASKQNNQPQHF. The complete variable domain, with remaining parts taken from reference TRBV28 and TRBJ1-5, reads DVKVTQSSRYLVKRTGEKVFLECVQDMDHENMFWYRQDPGLGLRLIYFSYDVKMKEKGDIPEGYSVSREKKERFSLILESASTNQTSMYLCASKQNNQPQHFGDGTRLSIL.

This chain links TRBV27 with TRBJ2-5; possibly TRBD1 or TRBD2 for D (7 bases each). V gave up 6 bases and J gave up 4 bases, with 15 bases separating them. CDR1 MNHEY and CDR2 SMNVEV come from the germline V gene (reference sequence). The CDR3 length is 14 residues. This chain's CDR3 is CASRRPGGAETQYF. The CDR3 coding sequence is TGTGCCAGCAGACGGCCAGGGGGGGCAGAGACCCAGTACTTC.

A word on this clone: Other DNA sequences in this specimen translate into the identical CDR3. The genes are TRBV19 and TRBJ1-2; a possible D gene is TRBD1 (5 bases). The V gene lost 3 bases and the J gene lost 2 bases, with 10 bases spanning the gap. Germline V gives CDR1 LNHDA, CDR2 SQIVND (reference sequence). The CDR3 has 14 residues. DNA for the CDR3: TGTGCCAGTAGTATCCGGGGGAGGAACTATGGCTACACCTTC. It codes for CASSIRGRNYGYTF.

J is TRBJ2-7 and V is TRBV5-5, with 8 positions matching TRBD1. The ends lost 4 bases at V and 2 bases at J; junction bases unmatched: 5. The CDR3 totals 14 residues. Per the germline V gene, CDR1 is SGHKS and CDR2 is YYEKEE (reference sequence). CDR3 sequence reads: CASSTRTGPYEQYF. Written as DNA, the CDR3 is TGTGCCAGCAGCACCCGGACAGGGCCCTACGAGCAGTACTTC.

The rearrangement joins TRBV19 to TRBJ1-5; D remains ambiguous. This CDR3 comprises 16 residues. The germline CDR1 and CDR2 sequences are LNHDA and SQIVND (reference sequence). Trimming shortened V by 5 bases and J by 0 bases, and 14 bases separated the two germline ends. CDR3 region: CASSSIQPYSNQPQHF. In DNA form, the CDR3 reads TGTGCCAGTAGTTCGATACAGCCATATAGCAATCAGCCCCAGCATTTT.

The CDR3 is CASSVVSGGVNEQFF. The DNA of the CDR3 is TGTGCCAGCAGCGTAGTCTCGGGAGGGGTTAATGAGCAGTTCTTC. The chain couples TRBV9 to TRBJ2-1; 8 nucleotides line up with TRBD2. Germline V gives CDR1 SGDLS, CDR2 YYNGEE. V gave up 0 bases and J gave up 7 bases; unmatched junction bases: 6. This CDR3 spans 15 amino acids. Combining the CDR3 with reference TRBV9 and TRBJ2-1 gives the whole variable domain DSGVTQTPKHLITATGQRVTLRCSPRSGDLSVYWYQQSLDQGLQFLIQYYNGEERAKGNILERFSAQQFPDLHSELNLSSLELGDSALYFCASSVVSGGVNEQFFGPGTRLTVL.

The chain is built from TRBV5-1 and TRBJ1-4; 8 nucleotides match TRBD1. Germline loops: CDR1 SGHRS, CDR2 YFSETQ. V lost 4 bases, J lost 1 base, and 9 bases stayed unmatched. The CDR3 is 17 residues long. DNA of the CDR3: TGCGCCAGCAGCGTTCTAGGGACAGGCAAAACTAATGAAAAACTGTTTTTT. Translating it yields CASSVLGTGKTNEKLFF.

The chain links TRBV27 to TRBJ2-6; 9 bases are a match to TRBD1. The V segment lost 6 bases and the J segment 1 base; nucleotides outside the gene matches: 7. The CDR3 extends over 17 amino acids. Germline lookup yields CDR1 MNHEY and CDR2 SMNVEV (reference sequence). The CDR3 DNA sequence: TGTGCCAGCAGCAGACAGGGGGTTATATCTGGGGCCAACGTCCTGACTTTC. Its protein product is CASSRQGVISGANVLTF.

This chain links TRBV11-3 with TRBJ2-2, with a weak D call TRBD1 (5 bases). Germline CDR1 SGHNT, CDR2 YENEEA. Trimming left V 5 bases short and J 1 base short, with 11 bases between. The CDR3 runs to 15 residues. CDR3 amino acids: CASSTRVGNTGELFF. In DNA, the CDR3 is TGTGCCAGCAGCACCAGGGTGGGGAACACCGGGGAGCTGTTTTTT.

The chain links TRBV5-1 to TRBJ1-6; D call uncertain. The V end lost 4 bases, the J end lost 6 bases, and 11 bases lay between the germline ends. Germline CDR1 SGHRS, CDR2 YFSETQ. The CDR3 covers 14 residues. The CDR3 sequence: CASSKGRTNSPLHF. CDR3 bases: TGCGCCAGCAGCAAAGGACGGACTAATTCACCCCTCCACTTT.

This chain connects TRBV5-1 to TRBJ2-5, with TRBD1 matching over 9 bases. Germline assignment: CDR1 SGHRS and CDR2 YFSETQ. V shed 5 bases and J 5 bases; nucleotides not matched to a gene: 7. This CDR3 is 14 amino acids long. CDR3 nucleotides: TGCGCCAGCAGTTCTACAGGGGGCGCGGAGACCCAGTACTTC. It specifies CASSSTGGAETQYF.

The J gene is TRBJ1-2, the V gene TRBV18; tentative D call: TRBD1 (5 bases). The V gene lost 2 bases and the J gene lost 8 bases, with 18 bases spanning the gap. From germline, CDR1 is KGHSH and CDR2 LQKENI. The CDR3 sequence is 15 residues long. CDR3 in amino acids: CASSPDGHGLWGYTF. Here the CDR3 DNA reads TGTGCCAGCTCACCAGATGGACACGGTCTTTGGGGCTACACCTTC.

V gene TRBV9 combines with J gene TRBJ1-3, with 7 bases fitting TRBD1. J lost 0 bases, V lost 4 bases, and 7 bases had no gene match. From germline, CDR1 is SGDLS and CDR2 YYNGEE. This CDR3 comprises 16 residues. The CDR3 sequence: CASSSWDSLSGNTIYF. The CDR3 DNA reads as TGTGCCAGCAGCAGCTGGGACAGCCTCTCTGGAAACACCATATATTTT.

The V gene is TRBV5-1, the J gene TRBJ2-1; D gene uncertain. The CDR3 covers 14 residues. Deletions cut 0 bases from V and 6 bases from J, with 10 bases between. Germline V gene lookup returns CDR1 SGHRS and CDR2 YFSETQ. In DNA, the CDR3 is TGCGCCAGCAGCTTGGAAGGGCCCCTCAATGAGCAGTTCTTC. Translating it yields CASSLEGPLNEQFF.

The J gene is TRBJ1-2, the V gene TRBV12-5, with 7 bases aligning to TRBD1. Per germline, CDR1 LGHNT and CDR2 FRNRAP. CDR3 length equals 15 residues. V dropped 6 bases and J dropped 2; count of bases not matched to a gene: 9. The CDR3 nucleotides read TGTGCTAGTGGGGGGGGACAGATCCTAAACTATGGCTACACCTTC. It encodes CASGGGQILNYGYTF. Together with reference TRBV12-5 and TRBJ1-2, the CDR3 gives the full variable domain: DARVTQTPRHKVTEMGQEVTMRCQPILGHNTVFWYRQTMMQGLELLAYFRNRAPLDDSGMPKDRFSAEMPDATLATLKIQPSEPRDSAVYFCASGGGQILNYGYTFGSGTRLTVV.

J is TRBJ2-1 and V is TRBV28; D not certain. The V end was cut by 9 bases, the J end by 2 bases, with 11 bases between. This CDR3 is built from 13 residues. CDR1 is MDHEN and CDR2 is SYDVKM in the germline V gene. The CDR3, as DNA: TGTGCCAGTACCACACACCCCTACAATGAGCAGTTCTTC. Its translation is CASTTHPYNEQFF.

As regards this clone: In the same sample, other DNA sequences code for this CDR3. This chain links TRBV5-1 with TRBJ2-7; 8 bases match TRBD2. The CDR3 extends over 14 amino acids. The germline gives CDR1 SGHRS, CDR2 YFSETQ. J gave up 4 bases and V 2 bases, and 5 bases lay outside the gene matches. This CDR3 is CASSFTSGNYEQYF. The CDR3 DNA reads TGCGCCAGCAGCTTCACTAGCGGAAATTACGAGCAGTACTTC.